This TCR beta chain comes out of a study of read filtering for tumor transcriptome and immune sequencing. Molecular barcoded adaptors covering alpha/delta and beta/gamma chains were used on approximately 440 ng RNA. Via MiXCR, TCRdb re-called the reads, giving one row per CDR3 protein. The repertoire holds around 130,000 distinct CDR3 sequences, about 13% seen once, with under 9% in the top ten. This clonotype was counted ten times or more. The antigen remains undetermined. Per the germline V gene, CDR1 is DFQATT and CDR2 is SNEGSKA (reference sequence). V was clipped by 1 base and J by 1 base; unmatched bases: 7. CDR3 length: 16 amino acids. Broader study findings: IR-seq captured clonotypes deeper and more reliably than RNA-seq. Without single-read clonotypes, shared clonotype proportions correlated more between IR-seq and RNA-seq.

This rearrangement joins TRBV20-1 to TRBJ1-5; TRBD1 agrees at 7 bases. Sequencing used a population of CD138-negative cells sorted from bone marrow. The receptor comes from a donor at least 40 years old with multiple myeloma. Here the CDR3 DNA reads TGCAGTGCTAGAGTAGAGGGGGCCGGGAGCAATCAGCCCCAGCATTTT. As protein: CSARVEGAGSNQPQHF.